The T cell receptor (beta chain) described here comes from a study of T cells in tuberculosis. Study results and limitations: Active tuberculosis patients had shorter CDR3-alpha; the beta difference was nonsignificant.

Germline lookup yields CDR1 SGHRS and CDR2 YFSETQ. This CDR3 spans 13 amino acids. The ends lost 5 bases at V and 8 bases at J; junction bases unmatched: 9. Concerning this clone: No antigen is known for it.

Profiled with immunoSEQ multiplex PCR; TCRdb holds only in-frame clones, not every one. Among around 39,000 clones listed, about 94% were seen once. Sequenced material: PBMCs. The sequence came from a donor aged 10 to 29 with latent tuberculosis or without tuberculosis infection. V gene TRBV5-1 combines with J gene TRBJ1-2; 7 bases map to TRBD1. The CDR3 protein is CASSIETGRGYTF. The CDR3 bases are TGCGCCAGCAGTATAGAGACAGGGAGAGGCTACACCTTC.